These T cell receptor beta chains were read from a single sample in a study of blood T cell repertoires in COVID-19. Sequenced by immunoSEQ multiplex PCR; TCRdb stores in-frame clones only, minus some. This sample carries about 130,000 clones, roughly 80% of them seen once, and the ten largest clones take 3%. The material sequenced was peripheral blood. All receptors derive from a woman of 80 years or more with acute or convalescent COVID-19. Both conserved end residues are part of each CDR3.

cdr3_aa	v_call	j_call
CASSLGQGALLEQYF	TRBV7-9	TRBJ2-7
CASSGSRVPQETQYF	TRBV6-2/TRBV6-3	TRBJ2-5
CASSLKGADGYTF	TRBV5-1	TRBJ1-2
CASSFNSGPGYGYTF	TRBV5-6	TRBJ1-2
CATSRVLGTAAGANVLTF	TRBV15	TRBJ2-6
CASSENPGVQDGYTF	TRBV6-1	TRBJ1-2
CASSIQGGNTEAFF	TRBV19	TRBJ1-1
CASQQGTVNQPQHF	TRBV19	TRBJ1-5
CASSLPGGGAIDTQYF	TRBV5-4	TRBJ2-3
CASTSTGGLNSPLHF	TRBV6-5	TRBJ1-6
CASSLEDTGSGESPLHF	TRBV5-4	TRBJ1-6
CASSFTEMNTEAFF	TRBV10-2	TRBJ1-1
CASGGINEQFF	TRBV6-5	TRBJ2-1
CASSISSGNTIYF	TRBV5-1	TRBJ1-3
CASTTANANYGYTF	TRBV28	TRBJ1-2
CASSFPNTEAFF	TRBV6-5	TRBJ1-1
CASREDIPGELFF	TRBV2	TRBJ2-2
CASSNTGGNNSPLHF	TRBV7-3	TRBJ1-6
CASSLWTGTYGYTF	TRBV5-4	TRBJ1-2